This T cell receptor (beta chain) was obtained from a study of blood T cells in healthy people across ages. Study conclusions and caveats: One million T cells yielded diversity estimates that were considered underestimates. Naive T cell percentage showed a strong correlation with TCR beta diversity.

CDR1 and CDR2 from the germline V gene are SGHKS and YYEKEE (reference sequence). The CDR3 is made up of 16 amino acids. Trimming cost V 0 bases and J 7 bases; bases outside gene matches: 9. With a J-beta primer mix and a sample-barcoded 5' primer, a second PCR ran about 7 to 11 cycles. Each CDR3 protein gets one entry after TCRdb re-called the 5' RACE reads with MiXCR. Of about 1.5 million distinct CDR3 sequences listed, under 55% are singletons. Isolation of PBMCs gave at least 7 million cells per sample. To note about this clonotype: Its antigen is as yet unknown.

The chain combines TRBV5-5 with TRBJ1-2; 10 nucleotides align to TRBD1. The sample comprised blood. The clonotype originates from a woman aged 18-29 years in good health. The CDR3 is CASSLGPSGQGIGYTF. For the CDR3, the DNA is TGTGCCAGCAGCTTGGGTCCCTCGGGACAGGGGATTGGCTACACCTTC.